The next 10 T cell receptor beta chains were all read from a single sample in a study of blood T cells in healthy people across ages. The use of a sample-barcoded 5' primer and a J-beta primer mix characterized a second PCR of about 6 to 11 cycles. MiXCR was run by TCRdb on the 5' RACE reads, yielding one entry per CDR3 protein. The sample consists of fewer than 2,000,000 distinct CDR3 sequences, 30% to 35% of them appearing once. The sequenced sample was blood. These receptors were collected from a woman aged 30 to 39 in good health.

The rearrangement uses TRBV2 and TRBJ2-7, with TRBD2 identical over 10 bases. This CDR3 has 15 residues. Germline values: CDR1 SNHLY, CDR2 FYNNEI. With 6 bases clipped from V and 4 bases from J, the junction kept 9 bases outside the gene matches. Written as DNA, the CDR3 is TGTGCCAGCAGGGCCGCTAGCGGGAGAGGATACGAGCAGTACTTC. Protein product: CASRAASGRGYEQYF.

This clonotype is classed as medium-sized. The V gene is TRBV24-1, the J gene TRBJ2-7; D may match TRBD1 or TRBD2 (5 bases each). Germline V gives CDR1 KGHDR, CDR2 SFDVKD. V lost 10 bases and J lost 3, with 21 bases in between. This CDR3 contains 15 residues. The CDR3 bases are TGTGCCACATGGACCACGGGGCCATCCTACTACGAGCAGTACTTC. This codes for CATWTTGPSYYEQYF.

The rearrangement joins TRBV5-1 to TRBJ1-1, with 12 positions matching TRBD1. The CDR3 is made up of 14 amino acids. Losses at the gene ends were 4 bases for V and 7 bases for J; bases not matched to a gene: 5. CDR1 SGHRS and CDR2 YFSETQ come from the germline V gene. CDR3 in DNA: TGCGCCAGCAGCCCCGGGACAGGGGGCTTTGAAGCTTTCTTT. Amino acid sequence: CASSPGTGGFEAFF.

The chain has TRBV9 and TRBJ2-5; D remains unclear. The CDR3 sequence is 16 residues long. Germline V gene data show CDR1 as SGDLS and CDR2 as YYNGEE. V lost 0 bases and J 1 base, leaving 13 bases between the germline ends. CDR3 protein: CASSVGALNTQETQYF. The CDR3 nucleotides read TGTGCCAGCAGCGTAGGGGCCCTTAACACCCAAGAGACCCAGTACTTC.

CDR3 protein: CASSLEGPGSSGANVLTF. DNA of the CDR3: TGCGCCAGCAGCTTGGAGGGCCCCGGGAGCTCTGGGGCCAACGTCCTGACTTTC. The chain recombines TRBV5-1 with TRBJ2-6; D perhaps matches TRBD2 (6 bases). CDR3 length: 18 residues. Trimming took off 0 bases at V and 0 bases at J, with 13 bases between the two ends. From germline, CDR1 is SGHRS and CDR2 YFSETQ. The full variable domain, its missing parts supplied by reference TRBV5-1 and TRBJ2-6, is KAGVTQTPRYLIKTRGQQVTLSCSPISGHRSVSWYQQTPGQGLQFLFEYFSETQRNKGNFPGRFSGRQFSNSRSEMNVSTLELGDSALYLCASSLEGPGSSGANVLTFGAGSRLTVL.

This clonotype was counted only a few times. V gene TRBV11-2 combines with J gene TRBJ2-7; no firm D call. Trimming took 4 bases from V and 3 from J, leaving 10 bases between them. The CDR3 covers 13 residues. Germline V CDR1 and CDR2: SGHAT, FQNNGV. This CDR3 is CASSSGENYEQYF. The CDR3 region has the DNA TGTGCCAGCAGCTCCGGAGAAAACTACGAGCAGTACTTC.

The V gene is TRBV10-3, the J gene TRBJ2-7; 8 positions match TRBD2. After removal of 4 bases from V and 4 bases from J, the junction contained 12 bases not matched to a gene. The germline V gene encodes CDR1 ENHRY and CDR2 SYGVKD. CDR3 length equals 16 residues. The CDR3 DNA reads TGTGCCATCAGTGCCGCAGCGGGACTAGGAGATTACGAGCAGTACTTC. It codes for CAISAAAGLGDYEQYF.

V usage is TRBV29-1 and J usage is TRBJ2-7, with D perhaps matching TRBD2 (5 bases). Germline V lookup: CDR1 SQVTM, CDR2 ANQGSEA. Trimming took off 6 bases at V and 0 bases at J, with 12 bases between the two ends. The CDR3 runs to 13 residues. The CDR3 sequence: CSVWTESSYEQYF. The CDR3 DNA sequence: TGCAGCGTCTGGACTGAAAGCTCCTACGAGCAGTACTTC.

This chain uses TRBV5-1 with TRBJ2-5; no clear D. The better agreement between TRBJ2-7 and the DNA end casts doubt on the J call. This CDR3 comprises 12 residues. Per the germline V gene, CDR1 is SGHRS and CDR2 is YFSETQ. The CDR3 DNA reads TGCGCCAGCAGTCCCGAACACTACGAGCAGTACTTC. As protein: CASSPEHYEQYF.

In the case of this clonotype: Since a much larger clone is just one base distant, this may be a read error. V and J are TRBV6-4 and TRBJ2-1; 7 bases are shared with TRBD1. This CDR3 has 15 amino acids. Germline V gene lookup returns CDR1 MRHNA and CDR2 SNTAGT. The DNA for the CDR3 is TGTACCAGCTCTGGACAGGAAAGCTCCTACAATGAGCAGTTCTTC. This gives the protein CTSSGQESSYNEQFF.